This entry lists 27 T cell receptor beta chains sequenced from one sample in a study of neurological immune-mediated disorders. TCRdb independently ran MiXCR on the 5' RACE reads; one entry per CDR3 protein. The table lists about 52,000 distinct CDR3 sequences, around 4% of them singletons. Sequenced: PBMCs. The source is a man aged 55 to 70 with multiple sclerosis.

Note on this clonotype: This may stem from a read error, because a much larger clone lies one nucleotide away. The V gene is TRBV5-1, the J gene TRBJ2-1, with 7 bases identical to TRBD2. Germline CDR1 SGHRS, CDR2 YFSETQ. The ends lost 4 bases at V and 10 bases at J; junction bases unmatched: 17. The CDR3 is 16 residues long. In nucleotides, the CDR3 is TGCGCCAGCAGCACCAACCCCGGACTAGAGGGAGGAGAGCAGTTCTTC. Protein sequence: CASSTNPGLEGGEQFF.

This clonotype has ten or more counts. This may be a read error, as it is one base from a much larger clone. The chain uses TRBV6-5 and TRBJ2-1; D is undetermined. Trimming pared 2 bases from V and 5 bases from J, leaving 13 bases between. Germline assignment: CDR1 MNHEY and CDR2 SVGAGI. This CDR3 contains 15 residues. CDR3 nucleotide sequence: TGTGCCAGCAGTTACGGCAGGAAGGACCACAATGAGCAGTTCTTC. It is translated as CASSYGRKDHNEQFF.

This clonotype was seen repeatedly, ten times or more. This sequence joins TRBV5-1 and TRBJ2-2; TRBD1 agrees at 7 bases. J lost 4 bases, V lost 4 bases, and 7 bases had no gene match. Germline V gene lookup returns CDR1 SGHRS and CDR2 YFSETQ. The CDR3 runs 15 residues. The CDR3: CASSPGQVGTGELFF. The CDR3 DNA reads TGCGCCAGCAGCCCTGGACAGGTTGGCACCGGGGAGCTGTTTTTT.

The rearrangement links TRBV7-2 to TRBJ2-1, with a possible D match to TRBD2 (6 bases). The CDR3 covers 17 residues. V was clipped by 1 base and J by 9 bases, with 22 bases between them. Germline lookup yields CDR1 SGHTA and CDR2 FQGNSA. CDR3 nucleotide sequence: TGTGCCAGCAGCTTAGGCGGAACGGGAGTTGCAGCCGCTGAGCAGTTCTTC. It encodes CASSLGGTGVAAAEQFF.

This clonotype was found many times. The CDR3 protein is CASRQDGEETQYF. The CDR3 region has the DNA TGCGCCAGCAGACAGGACGGCGAAGAGACCCAGTACTTC. The chain joins TRBV5-1 to TRBJ2-5, with D possibly matching TRBD1 (5 bases). Germline CDR1 is SGHRS and CDR2 is YFSETQ. The CDR3 sequence is 13 residues long. V was pared by 5 bases and J by 3 bases, with 11 bases between.

At least ten counts were recorded for this clonotype. In nucleotides, the CDR3 is TGTGCCGGAAAAGGGGGAGGGTCTAACTACGAGCAGTACTTC. Translated, it gives CAGKGGGSNYEQYF. The genes are TRBV28 and TRBJ2-7, with D possibly matching TRBD2 (7 bases). V lost 11 bases and J 3 bases, leaving 20 bases between the germline ends. This CDR3 spans 14 amino acids. Germline lookup yields CDR1 MDHEN and CDR2 SYDVKM.

On this clonotype itself: The final CDR3 position lacks the conserved phenylalanine or tryptophan, pointing to a likely read error. The DNA is omitted, as the CDR3 cannot be located on it reliably, and the CDR3 follows TCRdb's listing. The V and J genes are TRBV20-1 and TRBJ1-5; the D segment call TRBD1 is taken from the table without a DNA check. CDR1 is DFQATT and CDR2 is SNEGSKA in the germline V gene (reference sequence). The CDR3 totals 15 residues, both ends included. The chain's CDR3 is CSAGSDREVTKTQNI.

This clonotype was observed at least ten times. The rearrangement links TRBV11-1 to TRBJ1-1, with a weak D call TRBD1 (6 bases). Germline-derived CDR1 and CDR2 are SGHAT and FQDESV (reference sequence). V lost 10 bases, J lost 6 bases, and 18 bases lay in between. There are 13 residues in the CDR3. The DNA of the CDR3 is TGTGCCATTTATTACAGGGTTGTCTCTGAAGCTTTCTTT. It translates to CAIYYRVVSEAFF.

The table lists this clonotype with many counts. The CDR3 sequence is CASSTWTSGEETQYF. CDR3 nucleotides: TGTGCCAGCAGCACCTGGACTAGCGGGGAAGAGACCCAGTACTTC. J is TRBJ2-5 and V is TRBV7-9, with 12 nucleotides matching TRBD2. Germline V gives CDR1 SEHNR, CDR2 FQNEAQ (reference sequence). The CDR3 contains 15 residues. V lost 5 bases, J lost 3 bases, and 4 bases stayed unmatched.

This clonotype was counted at least ten times. The chain recombines TRBV28 with TRBJ2-1; TRBD2 matches 7 bases. The V gene end was trimmed by 5 bases and the J gene end by 7 bases; junction bases not matched to a gene: 14. CDR3 size: 16 residues. The germline CDR1 and CDR2 sequences are MDHEN and SYDVKM. CDR3 DNA: TGTGCCAGCAGTCCCCTCCAAGGCGGGAGCCCTAATGAGCAGTTCTTC. Translating gives CASSPLQGGSPNEQFF.

This clonotype was detected ten times or more. V usage is TRBV5-1 and J usage is TRBJ2-5, with D perhaps matching TRBD1 (5 bases). The V end was cut by 0 bases, the J end by 4 bases, with 7 bases between. There are 13 residues in the CDR3. Looked up from germline, CDR1 is SGHRS and CDR2 is YFSETQ. The CDR3 loop is CASSLAGIETQYF. The CDR3 DNA is TGCGCCAGCAGCTTGGCAGGGATAGAGACCCAGTACTTC.

This clonotype was seen at least ten times. The chain carries TRBV5-1 and TRBJ2-2; 8 nucleotides match TRBD2. The CDR3 runs 16 residues. The V gene's germline CDR1 is SGHRS and CDR2 YFSETQ. The trim removed 0 bases at V and 4 bases at J, leaving 5 bases unmatched. The CDR3: CASSLGLAQFTGELFF. CDR3 coding DNA: TGCGCCAGCAGCTTGGGACTAGCGCAATTCACCGGGGAGCTGTTTTTT.

This clonotype was recorded at least ten times. This chain joins TRBV7-2 and TRBJ2-7; no clear D. The CDR3 has 14 amino acids. Germline V gene data show CDR1 as SGHTA and CDR2 as FQGNSA. Trimming removed 1 base at V and 5 bases at J, with 12 bases between. This CDR3 is CASSLDPVLNEQYF. The CDR3, as DNA: TGTGCCAGCAGCTTAGATCCTGTTTTAAACGAGCAGTACTTC.

This clonotype was picked up many times. The chain recombines TRBV11-1 with TRBJ2-7; 9 bases map to TRBD1. The CDR3 contains 15 residues. Germline values: CDR1 SGHAT, CDR2 FQDESV (reference sequence). V shed 7 bases and J 5 bases; nucleotides not matched to a gene: 12. CDR3 sequence (DNA): TGTGCCAGCACATTCGGGACAGGGTTTGGAGACGAGCAGTACTTC. Protein: CASTFGTGFGDEQYF.

This clonotype was picked up many times. The chain combines TRBV5-1 with TRBJ2-3, with 8 bases aligning to TRBD2. The CDR3 has 16 amino acids. Germline V CDR1 and CDR2: SGHRS, YFSETQ. Trimming took 1 base from V and 4 from J; bases not matched to a gene: 8. The CDR3 nucleotides read TGCGCCAGCAGCTTGCGGGTTAGCGGGATCGCAGATACGCAGTATTTT. This gives the protein CASSLRVSGIADTQYF.

This clonotype occurred many times. This sequence joins TRBV5-1 and TRBJ2-2; TRBD1 is a possible D gene (5 bases). V was clipped by 0 bases and J by 7 bases, with 13 bases between them. This CDR3 is built from 15 residues. Germline CDR1 reads SGHRS; CDR2 reads YFSETQ. The CDR3 reads CASSLVVGANGELFF. The CDR3 DNA follows: TGCGCCAGCAGCTTGGTGGTAGGGGCGAACGGGGAGCTGTTTTTT. Using reference TRBV5-1 and TRBJ2-2 for the parts outside the CDR3, the full variable domain is KAGVTQTPRYLIKTRGQQVTLSCSPISGHRSVSWYQQTPGQGLQFLFEYFSETQRNKGNFPGRFSGRQFSNSRSEMNVSTLELGDSALYLCASSLVVGANGELFFGEGSRLTVL.

This clonotype has at least ten counts. The genes are TRBV5-1 and TRBJ2-3, with TRBD2 matching 13 bases. There are 16 residues in the CDR3. The germline V gene has CDR1 SGHRS and CDR2 YFSETQ. The J segment lost 5 bases and the V segment lost 4 bases, leaving 7 bases of the junction unmatched. The CDR3 spells CASSPWTSGRGDTQYF. In DNA, the CDR3 is TGCGCCAGCAGCCCATGGACTAGCGGGAGAGGAGATACGCAGTATTTT.

This clonotype showed up many times. This chain connects TRBV29-1 to TRBJ2-3; TRBD2 agrees at 7 bases. The V and J ends lost 6 bases and 2 bases, in that order; junction bases with no gene match: 11. CDR3 length equals 15 residues. The V gene's germline CDR1 is SQVTM and CDR2 ANQGSEA. Here the CDR3 DNA reads TGCAGCGTAAACGGGCTAGCGGAAGACACAGATACGCAGTATTTT. This encodes CSVNGLAEDTDTQYF.

In this sample, this clonotype turned up many times. The chain couples TRBV7-2 to TRBJ1-3; no firm D call. V was pared by 5 bases and J by 8 bases, with 10 bases between. Germline V gene lookup returns CDR1 SGHTA and CDR2 FQGNSA. The CDR3 consists of 12 residues. The CDR3 protein is CASSHVRDTIYF. The CDR3 DNA reads TGTGCCAGCAGCCACGTACGAGACACCATATATTTT. Full variable domain (outside the CDR3, taken from reference TRBV7-2 and TRBJ1-3): GAGVSQSPSNKVTEKGKDVELRCDPISGHTALYWYRQSLGQGLEFLIYFQGNSAPDKSGLPSDRFSAERTGGSVSTLTIQRTQQEDSAVYLCASSHVRDTIYFGEGSWLTVV.

This clonotype was counted at least ten times. The chain's CDR3 is CASSAAGTNIQYF. The CDR3, as DNA: TGTGCCAGCAGTGCCGCAGGGACAAACATTCAGTACTTC. The chain carries TRBV25-1 and TRBJ2-4; D may be TRBD1 or TRBD2 (5 bases each). Germline values: CDR1 MGHDK, CDR2 SYGVNS. The CDR3 is 13 amino acids. Trimming took off 4 bases at V and 6 bases at J, with 10 bases between the two ends. Drawing the rest from reference TRBV25-1 and TRBJ2-4, the complete variable domain is EADIYQTPRYLVIGTGKKITLECSQTMGHDKMYWYQQDPGMELHLIHYSYGVNSTEKGDLSSESTVSRIRTEHFPLTLESARPSHTSQYLCASSAAGTNIQYFGAGTRLSVL.

This clonotype was picked up many times. The rearrangement joins TRBV20-1 to TRBJ2-3; 12 nucleotides match TRBD2. Germline lookup yields CDR1 DFQATT and CDR2 SNEGSKA (reference sequence). V lost 5 bases, J lost 6 bases, and 6 bases stayed unmatched. CDR3 length: 14 amino acids. The CDR3 sequence: CSALAGGSGDTQYF. The DNA for the CDR3 is TGCAGTGCTCTAGCGGGAGGGTCCGGGGATACGCAGTATTTT.

In this sample, this clonotype turned up many times. This rearrangement joins TRBV6-1 to TRBJ2-1; perhaps TRBD2 as D (5 bases). V was trimmed by 8 bases and J by 2 bases, leaving 13 bases between them. The CDR3 totals 14 residues. Germline V lookup: CDR1 MNHNS, CDR2 SASEGT. The CDR3 DNA reads as TGTGCCAGCGGGCCGGACTTTCCCTACAATGAGCAGTTCTTC. Protein: CASGPDFPYNEQFF.

This clonotype was seen repeatedly, ten times or more. The chain couples TRBV29-1 to TRBJ2-6, with 8 bases fitting TRBD1. The CDR3 contains 18 residues. After removal of 6 bases from V and 1 base from J, the junction contained 14 bases not matched to a gene. Germline assignment: CDR1 SQVTM and CDR2 ANQGSEA. This CDR3 reads CSVKGTRGRRSGANVLTF. The CDR3 DNA reads TGCAGCGTAAAGGGAACCAGGGGGCGGAGGTCTGGGGCCAACGTCCTGACTTTC.

This clonotype was counted many times. CDR3 sequence (DNA): TGCGCCAGCAGCCAAGTAACTACCACATCCTACGAGCAGTACTTC. It is translated as CASSQVTTTSYEQYF. The V and J genes are TRBV4-1 and TRBJ2-7, with D uncertain. Trimming removed 1 base from V and 1 base from J, with 11 bases in between. From germline, CDR1 is MGHRA and CDR2 YSYEKL. The CDR3 spans 15 residues.

There are many counts of this clonotype. The J gene is TRBJ2-7, the V gene TRBV6-2 or TRBV6-3; the match to TRBD2 covers 11 bases. Germline V gene sequence: CDR1 MNHEY, CDR2 SVGEGT. The CDR3 contains 14 residues. Trimming at V came to 7 bases and at J to 2 bases, leaving 4 bases not matched to a gene. This CDR3 reads CASTPTSGAYEQYF. DNA for the CDR3: TGTGCCAGCACACCGACTAGCGGGGCCTACGAGCAGTACTTC.

This clonotype was seen many times. The rearrangement uses TRBV29-1 and TRBJ1-1; tentative D call: TRBD1 (6 bases). Germline CDR1 reads SQVTM; CDR2 reads ANQGSEA. The length of the CDR3 is 12 residues. V gave up 5 bases and J gave up 0 bases, with 7 bases separating them. The CDR3 loop reads CSVNRVNTEAFF. In DNA form, the CDR3 reads TGCAGCGTTAACAGGGTGAACACTGAAGCTTTCTTT.

This clonotype was counted many times. The chain couples TRBV7-9 to TRBJ1-4; unclear D gene. The CDR3 sequence is 16 residues long. The germline gives CDR1 SEHNR, CDR2 FQNEAQ (reference sequence). V lost 4 bases and J 11 bases, leaving 23 bases between the germline ends. The CDR3 nucleotides read TGTGCCAGCAGCTCTGCCTACCCCACAGCAGACCCGAAACTGTTTTTT. Its translation: CASSSAYPTADPKLFF.